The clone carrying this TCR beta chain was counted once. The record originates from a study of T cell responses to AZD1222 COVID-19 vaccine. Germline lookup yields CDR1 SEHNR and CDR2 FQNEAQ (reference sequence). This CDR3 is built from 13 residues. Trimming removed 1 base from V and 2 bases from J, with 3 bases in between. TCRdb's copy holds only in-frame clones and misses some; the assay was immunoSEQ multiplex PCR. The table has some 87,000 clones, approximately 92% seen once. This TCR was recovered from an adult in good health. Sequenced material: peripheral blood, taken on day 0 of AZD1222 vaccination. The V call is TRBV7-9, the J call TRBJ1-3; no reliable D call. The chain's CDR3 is CASSLEAGNTIYF. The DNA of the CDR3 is TGTGCCAGCAGCTTAGAGGCTGGAAACACCATATATTTT.